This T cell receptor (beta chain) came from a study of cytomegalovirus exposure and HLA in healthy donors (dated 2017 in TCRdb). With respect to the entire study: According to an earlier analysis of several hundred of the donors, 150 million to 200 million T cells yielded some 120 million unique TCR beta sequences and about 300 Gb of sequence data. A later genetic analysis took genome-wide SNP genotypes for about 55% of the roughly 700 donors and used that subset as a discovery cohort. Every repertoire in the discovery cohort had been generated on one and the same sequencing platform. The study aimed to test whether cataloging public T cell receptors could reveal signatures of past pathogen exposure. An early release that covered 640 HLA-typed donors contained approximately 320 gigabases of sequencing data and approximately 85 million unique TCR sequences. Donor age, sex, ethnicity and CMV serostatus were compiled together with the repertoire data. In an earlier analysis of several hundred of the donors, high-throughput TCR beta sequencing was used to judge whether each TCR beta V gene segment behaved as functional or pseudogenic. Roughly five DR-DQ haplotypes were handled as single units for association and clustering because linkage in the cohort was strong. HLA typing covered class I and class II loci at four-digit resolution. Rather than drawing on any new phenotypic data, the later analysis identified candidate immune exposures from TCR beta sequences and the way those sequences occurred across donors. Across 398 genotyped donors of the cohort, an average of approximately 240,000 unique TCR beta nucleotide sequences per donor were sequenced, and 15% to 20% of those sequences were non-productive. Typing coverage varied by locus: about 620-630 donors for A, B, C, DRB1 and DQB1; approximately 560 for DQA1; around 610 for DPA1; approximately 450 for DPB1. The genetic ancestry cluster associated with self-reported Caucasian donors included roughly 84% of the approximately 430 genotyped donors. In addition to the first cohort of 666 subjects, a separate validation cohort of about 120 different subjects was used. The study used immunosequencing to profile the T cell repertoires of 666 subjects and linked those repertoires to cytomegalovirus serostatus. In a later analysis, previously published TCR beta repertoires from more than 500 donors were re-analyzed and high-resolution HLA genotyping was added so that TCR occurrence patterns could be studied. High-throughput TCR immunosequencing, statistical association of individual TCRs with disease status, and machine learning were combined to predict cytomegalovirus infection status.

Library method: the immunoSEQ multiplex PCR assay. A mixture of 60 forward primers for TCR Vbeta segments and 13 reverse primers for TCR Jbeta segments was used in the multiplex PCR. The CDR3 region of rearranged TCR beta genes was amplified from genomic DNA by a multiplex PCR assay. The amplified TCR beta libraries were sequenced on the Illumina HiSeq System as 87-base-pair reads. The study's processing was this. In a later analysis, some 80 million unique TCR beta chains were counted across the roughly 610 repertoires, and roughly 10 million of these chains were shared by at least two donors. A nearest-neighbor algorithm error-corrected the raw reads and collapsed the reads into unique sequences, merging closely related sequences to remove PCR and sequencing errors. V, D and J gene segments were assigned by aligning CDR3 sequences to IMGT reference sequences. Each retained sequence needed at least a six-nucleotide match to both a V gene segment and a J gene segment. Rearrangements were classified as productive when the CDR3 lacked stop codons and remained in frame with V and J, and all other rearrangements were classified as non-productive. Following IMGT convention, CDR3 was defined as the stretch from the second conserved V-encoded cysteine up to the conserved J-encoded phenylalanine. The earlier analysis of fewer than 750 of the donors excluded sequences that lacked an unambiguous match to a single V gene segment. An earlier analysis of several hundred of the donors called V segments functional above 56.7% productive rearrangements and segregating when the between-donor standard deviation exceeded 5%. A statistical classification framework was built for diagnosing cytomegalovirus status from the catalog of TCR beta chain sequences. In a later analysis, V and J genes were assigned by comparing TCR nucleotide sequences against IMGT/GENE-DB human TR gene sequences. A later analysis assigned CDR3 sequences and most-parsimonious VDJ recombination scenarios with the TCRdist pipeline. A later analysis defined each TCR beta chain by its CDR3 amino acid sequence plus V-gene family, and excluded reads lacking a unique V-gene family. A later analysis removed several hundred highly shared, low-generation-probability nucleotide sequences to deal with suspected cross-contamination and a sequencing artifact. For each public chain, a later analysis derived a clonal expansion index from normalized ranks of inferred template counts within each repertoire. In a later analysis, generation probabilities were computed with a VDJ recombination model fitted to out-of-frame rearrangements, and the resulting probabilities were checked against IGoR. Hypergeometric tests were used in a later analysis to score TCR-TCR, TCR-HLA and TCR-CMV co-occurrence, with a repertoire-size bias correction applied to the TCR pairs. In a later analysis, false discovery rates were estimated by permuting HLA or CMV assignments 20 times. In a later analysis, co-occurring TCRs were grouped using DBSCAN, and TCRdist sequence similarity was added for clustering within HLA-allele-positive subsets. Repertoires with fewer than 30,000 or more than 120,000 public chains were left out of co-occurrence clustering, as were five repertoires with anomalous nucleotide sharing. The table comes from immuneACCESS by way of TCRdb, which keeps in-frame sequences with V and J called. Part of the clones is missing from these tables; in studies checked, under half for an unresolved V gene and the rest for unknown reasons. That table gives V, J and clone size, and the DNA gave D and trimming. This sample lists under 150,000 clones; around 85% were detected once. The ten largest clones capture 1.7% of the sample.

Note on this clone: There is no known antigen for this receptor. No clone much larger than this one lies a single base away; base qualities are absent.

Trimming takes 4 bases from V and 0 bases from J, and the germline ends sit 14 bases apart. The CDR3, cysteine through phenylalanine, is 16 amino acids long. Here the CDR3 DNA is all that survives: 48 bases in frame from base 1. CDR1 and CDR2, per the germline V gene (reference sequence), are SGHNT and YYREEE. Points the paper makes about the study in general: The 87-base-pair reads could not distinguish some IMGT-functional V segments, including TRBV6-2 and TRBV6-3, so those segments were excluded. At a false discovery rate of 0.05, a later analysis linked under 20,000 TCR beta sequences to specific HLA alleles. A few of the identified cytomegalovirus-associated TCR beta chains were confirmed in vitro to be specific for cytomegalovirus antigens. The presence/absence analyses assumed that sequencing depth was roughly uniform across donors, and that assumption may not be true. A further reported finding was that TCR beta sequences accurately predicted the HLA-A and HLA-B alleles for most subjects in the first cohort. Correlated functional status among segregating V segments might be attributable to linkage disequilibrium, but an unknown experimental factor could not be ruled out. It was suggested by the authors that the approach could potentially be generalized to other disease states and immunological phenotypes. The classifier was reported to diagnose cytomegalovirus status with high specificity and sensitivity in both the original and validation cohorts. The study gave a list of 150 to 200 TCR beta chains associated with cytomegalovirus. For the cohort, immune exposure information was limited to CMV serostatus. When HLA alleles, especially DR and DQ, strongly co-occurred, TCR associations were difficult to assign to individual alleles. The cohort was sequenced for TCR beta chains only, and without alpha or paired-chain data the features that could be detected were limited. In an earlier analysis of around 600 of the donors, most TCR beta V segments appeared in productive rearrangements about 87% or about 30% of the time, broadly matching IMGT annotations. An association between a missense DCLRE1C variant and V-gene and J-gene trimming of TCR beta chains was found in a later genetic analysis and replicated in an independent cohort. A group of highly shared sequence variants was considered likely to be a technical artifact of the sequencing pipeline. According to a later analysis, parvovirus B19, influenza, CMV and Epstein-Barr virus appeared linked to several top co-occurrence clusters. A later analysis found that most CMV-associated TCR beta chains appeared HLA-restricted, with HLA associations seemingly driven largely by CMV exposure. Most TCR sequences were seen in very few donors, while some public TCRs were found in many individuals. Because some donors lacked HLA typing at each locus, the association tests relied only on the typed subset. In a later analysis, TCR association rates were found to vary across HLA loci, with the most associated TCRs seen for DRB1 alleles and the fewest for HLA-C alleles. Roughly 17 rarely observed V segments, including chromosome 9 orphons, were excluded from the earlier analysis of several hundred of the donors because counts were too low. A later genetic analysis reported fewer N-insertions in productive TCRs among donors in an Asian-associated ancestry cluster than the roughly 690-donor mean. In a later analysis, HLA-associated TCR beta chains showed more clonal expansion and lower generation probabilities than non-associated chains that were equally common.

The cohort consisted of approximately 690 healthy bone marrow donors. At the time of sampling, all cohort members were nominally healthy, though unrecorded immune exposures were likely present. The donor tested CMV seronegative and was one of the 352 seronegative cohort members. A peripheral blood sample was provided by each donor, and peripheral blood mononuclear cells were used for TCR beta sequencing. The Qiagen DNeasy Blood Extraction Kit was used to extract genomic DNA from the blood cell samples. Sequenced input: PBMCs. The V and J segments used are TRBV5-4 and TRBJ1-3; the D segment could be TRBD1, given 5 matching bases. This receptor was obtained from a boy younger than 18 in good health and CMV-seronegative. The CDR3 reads CASSNYAGVSGNTIYF. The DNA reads TGTGCCAGCAGCAACTATGCGGGGGTCTCTGGAAACACCATATATTTT.